This entry concerns a single T cell receptor beta chain. Measured with immunoSEQ multiplex PCR; TCRdb has only the in-frame clones, and not every one. The table has more than 2 million clones, over 85% seen once. The data stem from a study of shared clonotypes between healthy human individuals. Sequenced input: naive CD4+ T cells sorted from blood. The subset is: CD45RA+ positively selected. The origin of this receptor is a man aged 18-30 years in good health.

The CDR3 DNA follows: TGTGCCTGGAGGGGGACAGGGGGCGCAAAATCTGCCGGCTACACCTTC. Amino acids: CAWRGTGGAKSAGYTF. The chain combines TRBV30 with TRBJ1-2; TRBD1 aligns across 12 bases. The CDR3 consists of 16 residues. Germline V gives CDR1 GTSNPN, CDR2 SVGIG (reference sequence). J gave up 8 bases and V 3 bases, and 13 bases lay outside the gene matches. The full variable domain, rest sourced from reference TRBV30 and TRBJ1-2, is SQTIHQWPATLVQPVGSPLSLECTVEGTSNPNLYWYRQAAGRGLQLLFYSVGIGQISSEVPQNLSASRPQDRQFILSSKKLLLSDSGFYLCAWRGTGGAKSAGYTFGSGTRLTVV.